This T cell receptor (beta chain) was identified in a study of cytomegalovirus exposure and HLA in healthy donors. The study ran its PCR with 60 Vbeta and 13 Jbeta primers. Only in-frame clones appear in the TCRdb table, and some are missing; sequencing was by immunoSEQ multiplex PCR. The data hold 200,000 or so clones, with almost 80% observed a single time. From germline, CDR1 is GTSNPN and CDR2 SVGIG (reference sequence). After removal of 4 bases from V and 3 bases from J, the junction contained 9 bases not matched to a gene. This CDR3 has 15 amino acids. Turning to this clone: Its target is unknown.

General study points: In vitro work confirmed that a few CMV-associated chains recognize CMV antigens. Within an earlier analysis, most TCR beta V segments proved productive either about 87% or about 30% of the time. The presence/absence work took it that sequencing depth was about the same across donors.

Sequenced input: PBMCs. The receptor comes from a man aged 18 to 29 in good health and CMV-seronegative. The V and J genes are TRBV30 and TRBJ1-3, with TRBD1 matching 7 bases. CDR3 in amino acids: CAWNAPGQIGNTIYF. The CDR3 DNA sequence: TGTGCCTGGAACGCACCGGGACAGATTGGAAACACCATATATTTT.